Listed below are T cell receptor beta chains from one sample, sequenced in a study of shared clonotypes between healthy human individuals. Assay used: immunoSEQ multiplex PCR; TCRdb lists only in-frame clones, some missing. The sample holds a few million clones, roughly 93% seen once. The source material was naive CD4+ T cells from PBMCs. These receptor sequences come from a man aged 18 to 35 in good health. Some clones in this sample may be carry-over from other donors' samples. Each CDR3 is given with its conserved first and last residue.

TRBJ1-2 TRBV9 CASSVGSGSTVRGYTF
TRBJ1-1 TRBV2 CASRGTGGGGEAFF
TRBJ2-1 TRBV5-4 CASSSPDRSLGNEQFF
TRBJ2-7 TRBV11-2 CASSLLSSAGTYEQYF
TRBJ1-5 TRBV10-3 CAIGAEPSYSNQPQHF
TRBJ1-4 TRBV28 CASTPGGGEKLFF
TRBJ2-3 TRBV5-1 CASSTGGSDTQYF
TRBJ2-6 TRBV4-1 CASSRRLSGANVLTF
TRBJ2-3 TRBV5-1 CASSLRLAGVGITDTQYF
TRBJ2-2 TRBV14 CASSQVRGRSGGELFF
TRBJ1-1 TRBV19 CASSGRTGVSEAFF
TRBJ1-6 TRBV25-1 CASSSILLLGSPLHF
TRBJ2-7 TRBV7-2 CASSRPYGTSGTYEQYF
TRBJ2-3 TRBV5-1 CASSPVGGTDTQYF
TRBJ1-2 TRBV18 CASSPLMRGDYGYTF
TRBJ1-1 TRBV6-5 CASSSQARQIHTEAFF
TRBJ2-2 TRBV27 CASRTIGQQNTGELFF
TRBJ1-4 TRBV11-2 CASSLGYQGAFANEKLFF